The entry below gives a single T cell receptor beta chain sequence along with its context. Its antigen is unknown. This sample was included in a study of cytomegalovirus exposure and HLA in healthy donors. The study, taken as a whole, reports: Segments of the TCR beta V type were, in most cases, productive about 90% or about 30% of the time in an earlier analysis. Cytomegalovirus association was listed for around 170 TCR beta chains. HLA alleles showed associations with some 15,000 TCR beta sequences in a later analysis, at a 0.05 false discovery rate. In a later analysis, donors in an Asian-associated ancestry cluster reportedly had fewer N-insertions in productive TCRs than the cohort mean.

This PCR relied on a set of 60 Vbeta primers and 13 Jbeta primers. The data were produced by immunoSEQ multiplex PCR, yet TCRdb's version contains in-frame clones alone and is incomplete. The sample lists around 160,000 clones, around 80% occurring once. The germline V gene encodes CDR1 SEHNR and CDR2 FQNEAQ (reference sequence). V lost 5 bases to trimming and J lost 4 bases; unmatched junction nucleotides: 10. There are 15 residues in the CDR3. This sequence joins TRBV7-9 and TRBJ2-7, with 8 bases fitting TRBD1. This receptor was taken from a male donor in good health and CMV-seronegative. Sequencing was carried out using PBMCs. The CDR3 reads CASSQGAGPGYEQYF. CDR3 nucleotide sequence: TGTGCCAGCAGCCAGGGGGCGGGGCCGGGATACGAGCAGTACTTC.